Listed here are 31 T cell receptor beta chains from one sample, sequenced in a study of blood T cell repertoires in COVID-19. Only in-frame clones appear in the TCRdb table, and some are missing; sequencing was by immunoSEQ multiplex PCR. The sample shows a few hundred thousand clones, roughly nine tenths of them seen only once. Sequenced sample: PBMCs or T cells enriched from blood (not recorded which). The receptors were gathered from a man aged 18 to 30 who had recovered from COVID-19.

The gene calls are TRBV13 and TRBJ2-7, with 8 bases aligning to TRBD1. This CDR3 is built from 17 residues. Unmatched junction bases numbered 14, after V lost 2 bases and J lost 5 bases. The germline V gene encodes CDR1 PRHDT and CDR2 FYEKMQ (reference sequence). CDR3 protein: CASSLNLLQGQADEQYF. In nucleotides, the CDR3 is TGTGCCAGCAGCTTAAATCTTCTGCAGGGACAGGCCGACGAGCAGTACTTC.

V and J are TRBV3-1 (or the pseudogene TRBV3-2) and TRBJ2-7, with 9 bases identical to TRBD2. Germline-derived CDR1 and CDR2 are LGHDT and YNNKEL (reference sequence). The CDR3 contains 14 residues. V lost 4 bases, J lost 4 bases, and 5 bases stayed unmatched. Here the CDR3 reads CASSLSGSRYEQYF. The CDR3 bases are TGTGCCAGCAGCCTTAGCGGGAGTAGGTACGAGCAGTACTTC.

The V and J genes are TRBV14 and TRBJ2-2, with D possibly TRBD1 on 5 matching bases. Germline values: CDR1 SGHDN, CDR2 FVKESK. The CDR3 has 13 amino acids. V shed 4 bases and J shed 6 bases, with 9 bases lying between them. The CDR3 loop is CASSPTRAGELFF. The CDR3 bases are TGTGCCAGCAGCCCTACCAGGGCCGGGGAGCTGTTTTTT.

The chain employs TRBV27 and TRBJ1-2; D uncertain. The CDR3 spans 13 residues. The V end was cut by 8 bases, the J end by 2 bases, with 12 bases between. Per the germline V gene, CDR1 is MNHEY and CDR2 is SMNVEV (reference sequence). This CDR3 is CASGYTGNYGYTF. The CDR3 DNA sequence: TGTGCCAGCGGGTATACGGGGAACTATGGCTACACCTTC.

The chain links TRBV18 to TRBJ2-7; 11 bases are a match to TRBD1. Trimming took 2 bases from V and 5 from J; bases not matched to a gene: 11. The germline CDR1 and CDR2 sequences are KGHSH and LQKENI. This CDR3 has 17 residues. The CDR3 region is CASSPSGTGGNWNEQYF. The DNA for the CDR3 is TGTGCCAGCTCACCATCCGGGACAGGGGGTAATTGGAACGAGCAGTACTTC.

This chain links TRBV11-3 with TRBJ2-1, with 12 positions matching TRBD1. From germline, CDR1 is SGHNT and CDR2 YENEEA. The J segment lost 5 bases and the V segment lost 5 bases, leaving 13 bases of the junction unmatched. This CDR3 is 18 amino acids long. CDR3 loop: CASSPSGTGGSLDNEQFF. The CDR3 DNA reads TGTGCCAGCAGCCCGTCCGGGACAGGGGGCTCGCTAGACAATGAGCAGTTCTTC.

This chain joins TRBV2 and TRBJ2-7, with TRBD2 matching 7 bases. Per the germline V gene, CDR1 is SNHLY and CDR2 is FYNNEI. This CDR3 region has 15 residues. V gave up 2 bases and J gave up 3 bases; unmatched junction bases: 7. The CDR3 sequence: CASSELRESIYEQYF. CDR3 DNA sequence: TGTGCCAGCAGTGAATTGCGGGAGTCAATCTACGAGCAGTACTTC.

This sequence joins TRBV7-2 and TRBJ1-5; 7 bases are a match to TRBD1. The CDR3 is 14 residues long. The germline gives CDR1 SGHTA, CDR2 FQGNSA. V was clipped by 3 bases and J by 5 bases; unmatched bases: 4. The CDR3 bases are TGTGCCAGCAGCTTGACAGGGTCGGATCAGCCCCAGCATTTT. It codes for CASSLTGSDQPQHF.

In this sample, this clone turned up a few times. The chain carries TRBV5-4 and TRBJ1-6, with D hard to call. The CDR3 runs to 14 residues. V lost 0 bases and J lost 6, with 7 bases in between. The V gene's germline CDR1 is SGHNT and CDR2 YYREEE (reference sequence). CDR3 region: CASSLGYGNSPLHF. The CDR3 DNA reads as TGTGCCAGCAGCTTGGGCTACGGTAATTCACCCCTCCACTTT. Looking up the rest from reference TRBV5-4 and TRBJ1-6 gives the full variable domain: ETGVTQSPTHLIKTRGQQVTLRCSSQSGHNTVSWYQQALGQGPQFIFQYYREEENGRGNFPPRFSGLQFPNYSSELNVNALELDDSALYLCASSLGYGNSPLHFGNGTRLTVT.

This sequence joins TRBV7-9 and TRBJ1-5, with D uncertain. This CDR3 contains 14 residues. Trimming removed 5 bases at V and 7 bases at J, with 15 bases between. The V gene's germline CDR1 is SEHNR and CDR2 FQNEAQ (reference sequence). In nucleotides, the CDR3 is TGTGCCAGCAGCCGAGGCGGAGAGTGGCAGCCCCAGCATTTT. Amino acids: CASSRGGEWQPQHF.

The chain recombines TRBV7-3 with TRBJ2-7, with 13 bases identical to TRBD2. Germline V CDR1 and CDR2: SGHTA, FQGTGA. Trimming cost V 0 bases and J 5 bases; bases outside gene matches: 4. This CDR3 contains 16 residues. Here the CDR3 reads CASSLTLGLAGDEQYF. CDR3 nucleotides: TGTGCCAGCAGCTTAACGTTAGGACTAGCGGGAGACGAGCAGTACTTC.

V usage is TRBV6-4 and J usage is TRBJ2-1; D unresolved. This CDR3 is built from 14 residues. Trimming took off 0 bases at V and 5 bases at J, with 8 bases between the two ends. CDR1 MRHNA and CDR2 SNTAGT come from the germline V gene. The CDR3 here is CASSDSLRDNEQFF. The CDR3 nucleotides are TGTGCCAGCAGTGACTCTCTCCGGGACAATGAGCAGTTCTTC.

CDR3 sequence: CASSADRASDTEAFF. In nucleotides, the CDR3 is TGTGCCAGCAGTGCCGACAGGGCAAGCGACACTGAAGCTTTCTTT. This chain links TRBV2 with TRBJ1-1, with TRBD1 matching 7 bases. Germline V gives CDR1 SNHLY, CDR2 FYNNEI. With V trimmed by 4 bases and J by 3 bases, 8 bases remained unmatched. The CDR3 covers 15 residues.

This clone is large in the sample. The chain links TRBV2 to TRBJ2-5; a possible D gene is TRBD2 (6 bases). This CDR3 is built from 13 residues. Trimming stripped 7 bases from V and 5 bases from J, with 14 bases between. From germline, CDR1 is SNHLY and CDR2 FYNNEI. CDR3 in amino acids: CASIPGVAETQYF. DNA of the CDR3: TGTGCCAGCATTCCGGGGGTTGCGGAGACCCAGTACTTC.

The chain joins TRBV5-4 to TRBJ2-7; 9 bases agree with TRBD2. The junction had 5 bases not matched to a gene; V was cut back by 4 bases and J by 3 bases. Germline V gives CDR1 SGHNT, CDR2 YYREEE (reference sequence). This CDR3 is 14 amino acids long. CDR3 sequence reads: CASSPWTSDYEQYF. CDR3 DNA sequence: TGTGCCAGCAGCCCATGGACTAGCGACTACGAGCAGTACTTC.

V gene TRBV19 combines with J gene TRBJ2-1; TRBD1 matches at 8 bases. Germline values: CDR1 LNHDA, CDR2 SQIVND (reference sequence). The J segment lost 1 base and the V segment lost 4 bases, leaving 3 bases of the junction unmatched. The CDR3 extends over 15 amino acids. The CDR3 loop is CASSTRTGSYNEQFF. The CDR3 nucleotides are TGTGCCAGTAGTACCCGGACAGGGTCCTACAATGAGCAGTTCTTC.

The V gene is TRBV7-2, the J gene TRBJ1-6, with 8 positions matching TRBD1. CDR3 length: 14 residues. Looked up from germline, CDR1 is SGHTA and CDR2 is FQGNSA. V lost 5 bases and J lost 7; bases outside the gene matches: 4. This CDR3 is CASSPGGGNSPLHF. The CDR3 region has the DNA TGTGCCAGCAGCCCAGGGGGCGGGAATTCACCCCTCCACTTT.

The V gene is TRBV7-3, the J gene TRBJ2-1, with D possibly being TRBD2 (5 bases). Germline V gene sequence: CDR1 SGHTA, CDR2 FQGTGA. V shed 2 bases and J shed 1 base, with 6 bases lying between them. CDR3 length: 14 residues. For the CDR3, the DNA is TGTGCCAGCAGCTTACGGGAATCCTACAATGAGCAGTTCTTC. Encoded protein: CASSLRESYNEQFF.

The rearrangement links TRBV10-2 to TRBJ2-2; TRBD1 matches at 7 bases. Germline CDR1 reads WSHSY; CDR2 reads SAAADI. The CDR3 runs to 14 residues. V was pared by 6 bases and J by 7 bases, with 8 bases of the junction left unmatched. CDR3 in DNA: TGCGCCAGCAGGATAGGGGGCTCGGGCGGGGAGCTGTTTTTT. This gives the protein CASRIGGSGGELFF.

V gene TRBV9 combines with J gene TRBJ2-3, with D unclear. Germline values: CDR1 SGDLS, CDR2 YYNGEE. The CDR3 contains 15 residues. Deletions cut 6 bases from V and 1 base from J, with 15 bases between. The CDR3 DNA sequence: TGTGCCAGCAACAACCGAGCGTATGGCACAGATACGCAGTATTTT. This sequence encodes CASNNRAYGTDTQYF.

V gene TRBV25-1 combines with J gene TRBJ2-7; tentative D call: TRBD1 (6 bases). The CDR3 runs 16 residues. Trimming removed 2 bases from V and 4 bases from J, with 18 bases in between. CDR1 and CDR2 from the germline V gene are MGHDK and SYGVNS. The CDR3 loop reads CASSEDRGRGWYEQYF. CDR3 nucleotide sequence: TGTGCCAGCAGTGAAGATCGGGGCAGGGGTTGGTACGAGCAGTACTTC.

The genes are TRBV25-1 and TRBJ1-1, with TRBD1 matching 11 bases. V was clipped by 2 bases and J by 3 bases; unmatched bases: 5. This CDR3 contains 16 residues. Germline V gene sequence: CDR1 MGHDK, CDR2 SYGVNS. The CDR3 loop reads CASSESGQGAYTEAFF. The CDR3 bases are TGTGCCAGCAGTGAAAGCGGACAGGGGGCATACACTGAAGCTTTCTTT.

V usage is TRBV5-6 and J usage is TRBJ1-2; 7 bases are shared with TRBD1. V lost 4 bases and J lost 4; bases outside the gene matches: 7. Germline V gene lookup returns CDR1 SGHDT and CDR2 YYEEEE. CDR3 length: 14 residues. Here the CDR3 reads CASSATGVTYGYTF. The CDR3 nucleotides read TGTGCCAGCAGCGCCACAGGGGTAACCTATGGCTACACCTTC.

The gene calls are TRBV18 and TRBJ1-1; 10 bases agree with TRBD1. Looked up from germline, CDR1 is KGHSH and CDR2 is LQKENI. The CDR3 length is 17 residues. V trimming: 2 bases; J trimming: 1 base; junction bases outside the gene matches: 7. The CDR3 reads CASSPSDRGRPNTEAFF. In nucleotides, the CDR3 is TGTGCCAGCTCACCATCCGACAGGGGGCGTCCGAACACTGAAGCTTTCTTT.

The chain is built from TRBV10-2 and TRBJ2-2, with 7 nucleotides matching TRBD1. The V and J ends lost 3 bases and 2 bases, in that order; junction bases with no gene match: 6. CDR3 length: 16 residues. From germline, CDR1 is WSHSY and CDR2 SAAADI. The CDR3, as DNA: TGCGCCAGCAGTGACTTGGGGACAGATAACACCGGGGAGCTGTTTTTT. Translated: CASSDLGTDNTGELFF.

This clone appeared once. The CDR3 DNA reads as TGTGCCAGCAGCCAAATCGGGACAAACAACCTGCCCCAGCATTTT. Translating it yields CASSQIGTNNLPQHF. The chain couples TRBV2 to TRBJ1-5, with a tentative D call TRBD1 (6 bases). CDR1 is SNHLY, CDR2 FYNNEI, per germline. Trimming cost V 6 bases and J 9 bases, with 21 bases left between them. The CDR3 runs to 15 residues.

CDR3 DNA: TGCGCCAGCAGTGACTTATCCTCCCCCTTTATCAATCAGCCCCAGCATTTT. Translation: CASSDLSSPFINQPQHF. The chain is built from TRBV10-2 and TRBJ1-5, with D unclear. Trimming cost V 3 bases and J 3 bases, with 18 bases left between them. The CDR3 loop spans 17 amino acids. The germline V gene encodes CDR1 WSHSY and CDR2 SAAADI.

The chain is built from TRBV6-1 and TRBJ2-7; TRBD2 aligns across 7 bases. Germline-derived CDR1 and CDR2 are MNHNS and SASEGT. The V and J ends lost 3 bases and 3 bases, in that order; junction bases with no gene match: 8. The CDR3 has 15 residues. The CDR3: CASSDRPSGDYEQYF. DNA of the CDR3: TGTGCCAGCAGTGACAGGCCTAGCGGAGACTACGAGCAGTACTTC.

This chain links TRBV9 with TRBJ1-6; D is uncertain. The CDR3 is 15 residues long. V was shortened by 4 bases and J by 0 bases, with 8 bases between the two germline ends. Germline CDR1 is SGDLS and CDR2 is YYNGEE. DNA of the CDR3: TGTGCCAGCAGCTCGACAAGCTCCTATAATTCACCCCTCCACTTT. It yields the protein CASSSTSSYNSPLHF.

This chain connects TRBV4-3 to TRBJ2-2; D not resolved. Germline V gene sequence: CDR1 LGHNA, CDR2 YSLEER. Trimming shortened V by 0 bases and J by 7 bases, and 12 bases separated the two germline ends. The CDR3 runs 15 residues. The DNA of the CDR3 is TGCGCCAGCAGCCAAGATTGGGCTGGAAACGGGGAGCTGTTTTTT. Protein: CASSQDWAGNGELFF.

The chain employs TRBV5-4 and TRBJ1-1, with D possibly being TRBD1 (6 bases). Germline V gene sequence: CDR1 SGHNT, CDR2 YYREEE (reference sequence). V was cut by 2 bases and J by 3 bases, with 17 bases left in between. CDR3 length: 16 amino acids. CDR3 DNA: TGTGCCAGCAGCTTTGGGGCGGGGGCAGGAGACACTGAAGCTTTCTTT. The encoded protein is CASSFGAGAGDTEAFF.